This entry is about one TCR beta chain. This record comes from a study of blood T cell repertoires in COVID-19. As processed by the authors: Estimation of nucleated cell counts was performed using reference gene primer amplification. Clones were sequenced by immunoSEQ multiplex PCR, and TCRdb holds only the in-frame ones, with some missing. The V and J calls and clone size were taken over from that table, and D and trimming were inferred from the DNA. The sample contains about 130,000 clones, around 87% of which appear only once. CDR3 length: 14 amino acids. From germline, CDR1 is GTSNPN and CDR2 SVGIG (reference sequence). Deletions cut 3 bases from V and 7 bases from J, with 18 bases between.

J is TRBJ1-2 and V is TRBV30; no clear D gene. The clonotype comes from a woman aged 55-69 years with acute or convalescent COVID-19. Specimen: peripheral blood. The CDR3 nucleotides are TGTGCCTGGAGCCGACAATATTCTCAGTTTGGCTACACCTTC. The encoded protein is CAWSRQYSQFGYTF.